Listed below are T cell receptor beta chains from one sample, sequenced in a study of T cell responses to AZD1222 COVID-19 vaccine. The repertoire was sequenced with immunoSEQ multiplex PCR; TCRdb's copy has only in-frame clones and lacks some. In the table there are around 130,000 clones, around 88% of which are singletons. The sequencing used peripheral blood, collected on day 0 of AZD1222 vaccination. These receptors were obtained from an adult in good health. Both conserved end residues are part of each CDR3.

cdr3_aa,v_call,j_call
CASSYAGRETQYF,TRBV6-5,TRBJ2-5
CASSPPQGTLDNEQFF,TRBV3-1/TRBV3-2,TRBJ2-1
CASSPHPLNQPQHF,TRBV3-1/TRBV3-2,TRBJ1-5
CAWTGGVTEAFF,TRBV30,TRBJ1-1
CASSPPERGFYGYTF,TRBV18,TRBJ1-2
CASSLVRGQAGYEQYF,TRBV5-1,TRBJ2-7
CASSQDRQYSYNEQFF,TRBV4-1,TRBJ2-1
CAWETGTAYTGELFF,TRBV30,TRBJ2-2
CAIKGGQAYEQYF,TRBV10-3,TRBJ2-7
CATDPTGNSYEQYF,TRBV19,TRBJ2-7
CASIQNRGWTEAFF,TRBV19,TRBJ1-1
CASSLVPRINEQFF,TRBV11-2,TRBJ2-1
CASSSIPGEQYF,TRBV27,TRBJ2-7
CASSPPPGREDTQYF,TRBV5-4,TRBJ2-3
CASGSGGEAFF,TRBV6-6,TRBJ1-1
CASSNTGTVTNEQFF,TRBV5-1,TRBJ2-1
CASRFPGTGPSNQPQHF,TRBV28,TRBJ1-5
CAWSVRNRMDEQYF,TRBV30,TRBJ2-7
CASSLETTPYNEQFF,TRBV13,TRBJ2-1
CASSQRETGRDGYTF,TRBV4-1,TRBJ1-2
CASSYRGSPLHF,TRBV6-5,TRBJ1-6
CASSLGQGSSSGSPLHF,TRBV5-1,TRBJ1-6
CASSVIAGEGTSEQFF,TRBV7-2,TRBJ2-1
CASSELAGGSEQYF,TRBV2,TRBJ2-7
CASREGGSSYGYTF,TRBV28,TRBJ1-2
CASSQDTPRQGNTIYF,TRBV4-1,TRBJ1-3
CASSSGATDYEQYF,TRBV28,TRBJ2-7
CASSYSMRDRVDGYTF,TRBV6-5,TRBJ1-2
CASSYSGSPGYNEQFF,TRBV6-6,TRBJ2-1
CASSVDFKNTEAFF,TRBV9,TRBJ1-1